The 9 T cell receptor beta chains below come from one sample, sequenced in a study of T cell responses to AZD1222 COVID-19 vaccine. Produced via immunoSEQ multiplex PCR; TCRdb's table is partial and in-frame only. The table lists some 140,000 clones, over 65% of them singletons. Here the sequenced sample was peripheral blood, taken on day 0 of AZD1222 vaccination. The receptors here all came from an adult in good health.

The V and J genes are TRBV2 and TRBJ1-3; tentatively, D is TRBD1 (6 bases). CDR3 size: 17 residues. Germline lookup yields CDR1 SNHLY and CDR2 FYNNEI. V was pared by 2 bases and J by 0 bases, with 14 bases between. The CDR3 DNA reads as TGTGCCAGCAGTGAACAGGGACAAAAAAGCTCTGGAAACACCATATATTTT. This sequence encodes CASSEQGQKSSGNTIYF.

This clone appeared a few times. This chain connects TRBV28 to TRBJ1-5; 11 positions agree with TRBD1. Trimming took 6 bases from V and 6 from J; bases not matched to a gene: 10. There are 16 residues in the CDR3. Germline lookup yields CDR1 MDHEN and CDR2 SYDVKM. CDR3 in amino acids: CASSPWGTGGVQPQHF. CDR3 bases: TGTGCCAGCAGCCCCTGGGGGACAGGGGGAGTTCAGCCCCAGCATTTT.

J is TRBJ1-5 and V is TRBV19; possibly TRBD1 for D (5 bases). The CDR3 spans 17 residues. CDR1 and CDR2 from the germline V gene are LNHDA and SQIVND (reference sequence). Trimming took 9 bases from V and 2 from J, leaving 23 bases between them. The CDR3 sequence: CASYTSVGPSGNQPQHF. The CDR3 DNA follows: TGTGCCAGCTATACCTCGGTGGGGCCCTCGGGCAATCAGCCCCAGCATTTT.

The chain recombines TRBV5-1 with TRBJ2-2; TRBD1 agrees at 11 bases. Germline V lookup: CDR1 SGHRS, CDR2 YFSETQ. Trimming removed 5 bases from V and 5 bases from J; junction bases left unmatched: 5. The CDR3 extends over 15 amino acids. The CDR3 sequence: CASREDRGRTGELFF. The DNA for the CDR3 is TGCGCCAGCAGAGAGGACAGGGGGCGAACCGGGGAGCTGTTTTTT.

The V gene is TRBV19, the J gene TRBJ1-6; 8 bases agree with TRBD1. Per the germline V gene, CDR1 is LNHDA and CDR2 is SQIVND (reference sequence). Trimming cost V 5 bases and J 9 bases; bases outside gene matches: 6. The CDR3 is 14 residues long. The CDR3 DNA sequence: TGTGCCAGTAGTTCCGACAGGGGAAGTTCACCCCTCCACTTT. This sequence encodes CASSSDRGSSPLHF.

This chain uses TRBV28 with TRBJ1-2; TRBD1 is a possible D gene (5 bases). Germline lookup yields CDR1 MDHEN and CDR2 SYDVKM. Trimming stripped 8 bases from V and 2 bases from J, with 18 bases between. CDR3 length: 15 amino acids. Here the CDR3 reads CASGEGAGPNYGYTF. The CDR3 nucleotides are TGTGCCAGCGGAGAGGGTGCGGGGCCCAACTATGGCTACACCTTC.

V is TRBV6-1 and J is TRBJ1-2; D remains ambiguous. This CDR3 contains 15 residues. Per the germline V gene, CDR1 is MNHNS and CDR2 is SASEGT. V was trimmed by 1 base and J by 2 bases, leaving 11 bases between them. Here the CDR3 DNA reads TGTGCCAGCAGTGAAGGCCAGGTTATCAACTATGGCTACACCTTC. Translation: CASSEGQVINYGYTF.

The chain uses TRBV19 and TRBJ1-5, with 7 bases fitting TRBD1. V lost 5 bases, J lost 0 bases, and 4 bases stayed unmatched. This CDR3 comprises 15 residues. CDR1 LNHDA and CDR2 SQIVND come from the germline V gene (reference sequence). In nucleotides, the CDR3 is TGTGCCAGTAGTCCCCAGGGGGATAGCAATCAGCCCCAGCATTTT. Its translation: CASSPQGDSNQPQHF.

The chain recombines TRBV24-1 with TRBJ2-1; possibly TRBD1 for D (5 bases). V was clipped by 7 bases and J by 9 bases, with 9 bases between them. Germline V gene lookup returns CDR1 KGHDR and CDR2 SFDVKD. This CDR3 is 11 amino acids long. CDR3 coding DNA: TGTGCCACCAGGCAGGGCCCTGAGCAGTTCTTC. Protein sequence: CATRQGPEQFF.